These T cell receptor beta chains were read from a single sample in a study of identical twins. Using its own MiXCR run on the 5' RACE reads, TCRdb lists one record per CDR3 protein. The table lists some 600,000 distinct CDR3 sequences, roughly 7.2% of them singletons. These data also featured in a second study, about yellow fever vaccine responses in identical twins.

Sequencing was performed on PBMCs. Every receptor here comes from a woman in her late teens or twenties in good health. Each CDR3 is given with its conserved first and last residue. D genes are given only for firm matches. A clone size is listed for some rows: how often the clone was seen (once, few, many), or a class if it is expanded.

V: TRBV12-3/TRBV12-4; J: TRBJ1-2; size: many; D: .; DNA: TGTGCCAGCAGTTTCGGAAACGAGAACTATGGCTACACCTTC; CDR3: CASSFGNENYGYTF
V: TRBV3-1; J: TRBJ1-1; size: many; D: TRBD1; DNA: TGTGCCAGCAGCCTTGGACAGGCGGCCTCGAATTTTGCTTTCTTT; CDR3: CASSLGQAASNFAFF
V: TRBV6-1; J: TRBJ2-3; size: many; D: TRBD1; DNA: TGTGCCAGCAGTCCCGGACAGGGGGCGCTTACAGATACGCAGTATTTT; CDR3: CASSPGQGALTDTQYF
V: TRBV9; J: TRBJ1-5; size: many; D: .; DNA: TGTGCCAGCAGCGTGGCCGGCAATCAGCCCCAGCATTTT; CDR3: CASSVAGNQPQHF
V: TRBV7-2; J: TRBJ2-2; size: many; D: TRBD2; DNA: TGTGCCAGCAGCCCCGGACTAGCGACCGGGGAGCTGTTTTTT; CDR3: CASSPGLATGELFF
V: TRBV28; J: TRBJ2-7; size: .; D: TRBD2; DNA: TGTGCCAGCACGTTAACGAGGACTAGCGACTACGAGCAGTACTTC; CDR3: CASTLTRTSDYEQYF
V: TRBV27; J: TRBJ2-3; size: few; D: TRBD2; DNA: TGTGCCAGCGGGCCACTAGCGGGAGTCGCAGATACGCAGTATTTT; CDR3: CASGPLAGVADTQYF
V: TRBV20-1; J: TRBJ2-3; size: many; D: TRBD2; DNA: TGCAGTGCTAATGCGGGGACTAGCGACACAGATACGCAGTATTTT; CDR3: CSANAGTSDTDTQYF
V: TRBV12-3/TRBV12-4; J: TRBJ1-3; size: .; D: TRBD1; DNA: TGTGCCAGCAACGAAGTGGGTCAGGGGGCAGGAAACACCATATATTTT; CDR3: CASNEVGQGAGNTIYF
V: TRBV4-1; J: TRBJ2-2; size: many; D: TRBD1; DNA: TGCGCCAGCAGCCAGCCGGGACAGGCAAGCAAGCTGTTTTTT; CDR3: CASSQPGQASKLFF
V: TRBV28; J: TRBJ2-2; size: few; D: .; DNA: TGTGCCAGCTATCCGGGCAGGGGCCGACGAACCGGGGAGCTGTTTTTT; CDR3: CASYPGRGRRTGELFF
V: TRBV12-3/TRBV12-4; J: TRBJ1-2; size: many; D: .; DNA: TGTGCCAGCAGTCCCGGGGGGCGCTACGGCTACACCTTC; CDR3: CASSPGGRYGYTF
V: TRBV5-1; J: TRBJ2-6; size: .; D: TRBD1; DNA: TGCGCCAGCAGCAGAGGACAGGGGGCTTTGAGGGGGGCCAACGTCCTGACTTTC; CDR3: CASSRGQGALRGANVLTF
V: TRBV5-1; J: TRBJ2-2; size: .; D: .; DNA: TGCGCCAGCAGCTTGGGGGCAATCGCGAACACCGGGGAGCTGTTTTTT; CDR3: CASSLGAIANTGELFF
V: TRBV7-6; J: TRBJ1-3; size: many; D: TRBD1; DNA: TGTGCCAGCAGCTTCGCCGGGACAGGGTTCTCTGGAAACACCATATATTTT; CDR3: CASSFAGTGFSGNTIYF
V: TRBV9; J: TRBJ2-3; size: once; D: .; DNA: TGTGCCAGCAGCGTGGATGGCCCCCCTTTCACAGATACGCAGTATTTT; CDR3: CASSVDGPPFTDTQYF
V: TRBV5-1; J: TRBJ2-5; size: many; D: TRBD1; DNA: TGCGCCAGCAGCCGGGGGACAGGGACAGAGACCCAGTACTTC; CDR3: CASSRGTGTETQYF
V: TRBV6-1; J: TRBJ2-4; size: few; D: TRBD1; DNA: TGTGCCAGCAGAGAGGGACAGGGGAACATTCAGTACTTC; CDR3: CASREGQGNIQYF
V: TRBV7-8; J: TRBJ2-2; size: few; D: .; DNA: TGTGCCAGCAGCTTAGCGGGGCAGCCCACCGGGGAGCTGTTTTTT; CDR3: CASSLAGQPTGELFF
V: TRBV19; J: TRBJ2-4; size: few; D: TRBD2; DNA: TGTGCCAGTAGTACGGGGACTAGCATAGCCAAAAACATTCAGTACTTC; CDR3: CASSTGTSIAKNIQYF
V: TRBV6-1; J: TRBJ2-4; size: few; D: TRBD2; DNA: TGTGCCAGCAGTGAAGCGTCTAGCGGCAAAAACATTCAGTACTTC; CDR3: CASSEASSGKNIQYF
V: TRBV3-1; J: TRBJ1-5; size: .; D: TRBD1; DNA: TGTGCCAGCAGCCAAGATGGATACAGGGGCGAACCGTCGCATTTT; CDR3: CASSQDGYRGEPSHF
V: TRBV5-1; J: TRBJ2-1; size: few; D: TRBD2; DNA: TGCGCCAGCAGCCTGGCGACTAGCGGGAGTCTTAGCTCCTACAATGAGCAGTTCTTC; CDR3: CASSLATSGSLSSYNEQFF
V: TRBV12-3/TRBV12-4; J: TRBJ2-7; size: .; D: TRBD1; DNA: TGTGCCAGCGACGCCGGGACAGGGGGCTACGAGCAGTACTTC; CDR3: CASDAGTGGYEQYF
V: TRBV27; J: TRBJ1-1; size: .; D: .; DNA: TGTGCCAGCAGTTCCGTCAGAACTTTATTTCAGACCACTGAAGCTTTCTTT; CDR3: CASSSVRTLFQTTEAFF
V: TRBV7-6; J: TRBJ2-1; size: .; D: TRBD2; DNA: TGTGCCAGCAGCAAGCCTAGCGGGGGGAACAATGAGCAGTTCTTC; CDR3: CASSKPSGGNNEQFF
V: TRBV7-9; J: TRBJ2-1; size: .; D: TRBD2; DNA: TGTGCCAGCAGCTTAGTCGGGGGGACGGGTGAGCAGTTCTTC; CDR3: CASSLVGGTGEQFF
V: TRBV5-1; J: TRBJ2-2; size: .; D: TRBD1; DNA: TGCGCCAGCAGCACTTCACTCTTGGGACAGGGGCAGGGCACCGGGGAGCTGTTTTTT; CDR3: CASSTSLLGQGQGTGELFF
V: TRBV5-1; J: TRBJ2-2; size: few; D: .; DNA: TGCGCCAGCAGCTTGAAGGGTTGGACCGCGAACACCGGGGAGCTGTTTTTT; CDR3: CASSLKGWTANTGELFF
V: TRBV7-7; J: TRBJ2-5; size: .; D: TRBD1; DNA: TGTGCCAGCAGCTCGAGTCCCGGGACAGGGCAAGAGACCCAGTACTTC; CDR3: CASSSSPGTGQETQYF
V: TRBV10-3; J: TRBJ1-2; size: .; D: .; DNA: TGTGCCATCAGTGAGCCAGTGGACCTAAATGGCTACACCTTC; CDR3: CAISEPVDLNGYTF
V: TRBV20-1; J: TRBJ1-2; size: many; D: .; DNA: TGCAGTGCTAGCAAGGGGCCTAGCTATGGCTACACCTTC; CDR3: CSASKGPSYGYTF
V: TRBV11-2; J: TRBJ2-4; size: .; D: .; DNA: TGTGCCAGCAGCTTAGGGCCGGGGCCGATCAAAAACATTCAGTACTTC; CDR3: CASSLGPGPIKNIQYF
V: TRBV7-8; J: TRBJ2-3; size: few; D: TRBD2; DNA: TGTGCCAGCAGCTTAGGCGTTAGCGGGAGATCAGATACGCAGTATTTT; CDR3: CASSLGVSGRSDTQYF
V: TRBV24-1; J: TRBJ2-3; size: .; D: .; DNA: TGTGCCACCCGATCTAGCGAATGGGCAGATACGCAGTATTTT; CDR3: CATRSSEWADTQYF
V: TRBV5-1; J: TRBJ2-3; size: few; D: .; DNA: TGCGCCAGCAGCTTGGCCCCCGGGGGCTACACAGATACGCAGTATTTT; CDR3: CASSLAPGGYTDTQYF
V: TRBV4-1; J: TRBJ2-1; size: few; D: .; DNA: TGCGCCAGCAGCCAAGATCTGGCAGCCGCTTTCCTCTTC; CDR3: CASSQDLAAAFLF
V: TRBV6-4; J: TRBJ2-1; size: .; D: TRBD2; DNA: TGTGCCAGCAGACAGCTAGCGGGAGGAGACAACAATGAGCAGTTCTTC; CDR3: CASRQLAGGDNNEQFF
V: TRBV21-1; J: TRBJ2-1; size: .; D: .; DNA: TGTGCCAGCAGAAAGGGTCAGGGGGGGGGCAATGAGCAGTTCTTC; CDR3: CASRKGQGGGNEQFF
V: TRBV27; J: TRBJ2-3; size: few; D: .; DNA: TGTGCCAGCACCCCACGCTCGTTGGACACAGATACGCAGTATTTT; CDR3: CASTPRSLDTDTQYF
V: TRBV24-1; J: TRBJ2-3; size: few; D: TRBD1; DNA: TGTGCCACCAGTGATTTCGACGCCGGGACAGGGGGGTTGATAGATACGCAGTATTTT; CDR3: CATSDFDAGTGGLIDTQYF
V: TRBV20-1; J: TRBJ1-5; size: .; D: TRBD1; DNA: TGCAGTGCTGTACGGACAGGGCTTGTTAACAATCAGCCCCAGCATTTT; CDR3: CSAVRTGLVNNQPQHF
V: TRBV12-3/TRBV12-4; J: TRBJ1-5; size: many; D: .; DNA: TGTGCCAGCAGTTCAGTTCAGGGAGGTCAGCCCCAGCATTTT; CDR3: CASSSVQGGQPQHF
V: TRBV5-6; J: TRBJ1-1; size: few; D: .; DNA: TGTGCCAGCAGCTGGGACACGGGCACTGAAGCTTTCTTT; CDR3: CASSWDTGTEAFF
V: TRBV28; J: TRBJ2-1; size: .; D: .; DNA: TGTGCCAGCAGTCAACAGGGATGGCACTACAATGAGCAGTTCTTC; CDR3: CASSQQGWHYNEQFF
V: TRBV6-1; J: TRBJ1-5; size: many; D: .; DNA: TGTGCCAGCCGGGGGAATAGCAATCAGCCCCAGCATTTT; CDR3: CASRGNSNQPQHF
V: TRBV12-3/TRBV12-4; J: TRBJ2-2; size: many; D: TRBD2; DNA: TGTGCCAGCAGTTCCGGGACTAGCGGGGTAACCGGGGAGCTGTTTTTT; CDR3: CASSSGTSGVTGELFF
V: TRBV6-5; J: TRBJ1-3; size: many; D: .; DNA: TGTGCCAGCAGTTACTCAGGGTTTTCTGGAAACACCATATATTTT; CDR3: CASSYSGFSGNTIYF
V: TRBV20-1; J: TRBJ1-2; size: few; D: .; DNA: TGCAGTGCTAGGGCAGGGAGGTATGGCTACACCTTC; CDR3: CSARAGRYGYTF
V: TRBV7-2; J: TRBJ2-1; size: many; D: .; DNA: TGTGCCAGCAGCTTGGCCGGACAAGGGGTGTATGAGCAGTTCTTC; CDR3: CASSLAGQGVYEQFF
V: TRBV6-1; J: TRBJ1-5; size: many; D: TRBD1; DNA: TGTGCCAGCAGTAAACCGACAGGGTATAGCAATCAGCCCCAGCATTTT; CDR3: CASSKPTGYSNQPQHF
V: TRBV11-2; J: TRBJ2-5; size: .; D: TRBD2; DNA: TGTGCCAGCAGCTTTGGCCGATCTAGCGGGGGGGCTGTGGAGACCCAGTACTTC; CDR3: CASSFGRSSGGAVETQYF
V: TRBV11-2; J: TRBJ2-1; size: few; D: TRBD1; DNA: TGTGCCAGCAGCCCACGGACAGGGGCATCCTACAATGAGCAGTTCTTC; CDR3: CASSPRTGASYNEQFF